Each of the 18 T cell receptor beta chains below was sequenced from the same sample in a study of identical twins. TCRdb reprocessed the 5' RACE reads via MiXCR and lists one record per CDR3 protein. The data contain under 350,000 distinct CDR3 sequences, 8% to 9.5% of them singletons. The sample was also linked to a second study, of yellow fever vaccine responses in identical twins.

The sample comprised CD8+ T cells sorted from blood. The source of these receptors is a woman aged 18-29 years in good health.

The rearrangement links TRBV5-4 to TRBJ1-2; D gene unclear. The CDR3 has 13 amino acids. Germline values: CDR1 SGHNT, CDR2 YYREEE (reference sequence). The V end lost 2 bases, the J end lost 10 bases, and 15 bases lay between the germline ends. In DNA form, the CDR3 reads TGTGCCAGCAGCTTCATTGACGCAGAAGACTACACCTTC. Translating gives CASSFIDAEDYTF.

The chain has TRBV5-5 and TRBJ2-7, with D uncertain. There are 15 residues in the CDR3. V was shortened by 2 bases and J by 3 bases, with 15 bases between the two germline ends. Germline V gives CDR1 SGHKS, CDR2 YYEKEE (reference sequence). The CDR3 nucleotides are TGTGCCAGCAGCTTCATTGGCCCTGGGGACTACGAGCAGTACTTC. It encodes CASSFIGPGDYEQYF. Full variable domain (remainder filled in from reference TRBV5-5 and TRBJ2-7): DAGVTQSPTHLIKTRGQQVTLRCSPISGHKSVSWYQQVLGQGPQFIFQYYEKEERGRGNFPDRFSARQFPNYSSELNVNALLLGDSALYLCASSFIGPGDYEQYFGPGTRLTVT.

This clonotype was counted a few times. V and J are TRBV7-6 and TRBJ2-1, with 10 bases aligning to TRBD2. After removal of 2 bases from V and 6 bases from J, the junction contained 13 bases not matched to a gene. The germline V gene encodes CDR1 SGHVS and CDR2 FNYEAQ. The CDR3 extends over 18 amino acids. As DNA, the CDR3 is TGTGCCAGCAGCTTAAAGCTAGCGGGGGCCGCGGTTGGCAATGAGCAGTTCTTC. Translation gives CASSLKLAGAAVGNEQFF.

Notes on this clonotype: A much larger clone sits a single nucleotide away, making a read error possible. The J gene is TRBJ2-7, the V gene TRBV6-2 or TRBV6-3; D is undetermined. Germline V gene data show CDR1 as MNHEY and CDR2 as SVGEGT. Trimming stripped 8 bases from V and 3 bases from J, with 8 bases between. CDR3 length: 11 amino acids. CDR3 sequence (DNA): TGTGCCAGCGGCCTATTCTACGAGCAGTACTTC. Protein sequence: CASGLFYEQYF.

This clonotype showed up many times. The chain couples TRBV29-1 to TRBJ2-1, with 7 positions matching TRBD2. This CDR3 spans 16 amino acids. J gave up 4 bases and V 0 bases, and 9 bases lay outside the gene matches. Germline V lookup: CDR1 SQVTM, CDR2 ANQGSEA. The CDR3, as DNA: TGCAGCGTTGAAGATCCAACGCGGGAGTGGTACAATGAGCAGTTCTTC. Translation gives CSVEDPTREWYNEQFF.

The chain links TRBV7-6 to TRBJ2-1; D is unclear. This CDR3 has 17 amino acids. Between the trimmed V and J ends, which lost 0 bases and 4 bases, there was a span of 16 bases. CDR1 and CDR2 from the germline V gene are SGHVS and FNYEAQ. CDR3 in amino acids: CASSLALGSEEYNEQFF. The CDR3 bases are TGTGCCAGCAGCTTAGCGTTGGGGTCAGAGGAGTACAATGAGCAGTTCTTC.

This chain connects TRBV11-2 to TRBJ2-6; D is ambiguous. Looked up from germline, CDR1 is SGHAT and CDR2 is FQNNGV. Trimming cost V 5 bases and J 1 base, with 18 bases left between them. CDR3 length: 18 residues. The CDR3 DNA reads as TGTGCCAGCAGCAACCCCGCATGGGATACTTCTGGGGCCAACGTCCTGACTTTC. Its translation is CASSNPAWDTSGANVLTF.

This clonotype was recorded at least ten times. The chain joins TRBV24-1 to TRBJ2-1; tentative D call: TRBD1 (5 bases). Germline V gives CDR1 KGHDR, CDR2 SFDVKD. CDR3 length equals 14 residues. Trimming left V 1 base short and J 8 bases short, with 11 bases between. In DNA, the CDR3 is TGTGCCACCAGTGATTTTTCCAGGGCGTATGAGCAGTTCTTC. Translating it yields CATSDFSRAYEQFF.

The rearrangement uses TRBV7-2 and TRBJ1-6, with D hard to call. Trimming shortened V by 1 base and J by 11 bases, and 6 bases separated the two germline ends. This CDR3 has 12 amino acids. Germline V gene data show CDR1 as SGHTA and CDR2 as FQGNSA. The CDR3 DNA sequence: TGTGCCAGCAGCTTAGGTACGCCACCCCTCCACTTT. Translating gives CASSLGTPPLHF.

The J gene is TRBJ1-5, the V gene TRBV27; tentatively, D is TRBD1 (5 bases). The CDR3 extends over 14 amino acids. The V gene's germline CDR1 is MNHEY and CDR2 SMNVEV (reference sequence). The ends were cut back, 2 bases at V and 3 bases at J, with 8 bases in the middle. CDR3 sequence (DNA): TGTGCCAGCAGTTTAGGGGCGGACAATCAGCCCCAGCATTTT. Translating gives CASSLGADNQPQHF.

The rearrangement uses TRBV2 and TRBJ2-2, with TRBD1 identical over 10 bases. Germline assignment: CDR1 SNHLY and CDR2 FYNNEI. The V and J ends lost 8 bases and 4 bases, in that order; junction bases with no gene match: 22. The CDR3 loop spans 20 amino acids. The CDR3 spells CASRGDLDRDRGSFTGELFF. The CDR3 coding sequence is TGTGCCAGCCGTGGGGACCTCGACCGGGACAGGGGATCATTCACCGGGGAGCTGTTTTTT. Together with reference TRBV2 and TRBJ2-2, the CDR3 gives the full variable domain: EPEVTQTPSHQVTQMGQEVILRCVPISNHLYFYWYRQILGQKVEFLVSFYNNEISEKSEIFDDQFSVERPDGSNFTLKIRSTKLEDSAMYFCASRGDLDRDRGSFTGELFFGEGSRLTVL.

The sample holds one count of this clonotype. The chain is built from TRBV6-1 and TRBJ2-7; D is undetermined. The CDR3 is 14 amino acids. The germline gives CDR1 MNHNS, CDR2 SASEGT. V was cut by 3 bases and J by 0 bases, with 9 bases left in between. The CDR3 loop is CASSDLGFSYEQYF. The CDR3 region has the DNA TGTGCCAGCAGTGACCTGGGGTTCTCCTACGAGCAGTACTTC.

This clonotype was recorded a few times. The chain uses TRBV7-9 and TRBJ2-7; D ambiguous. Germline-derived CDR1 and CDR2 are SEHNR and FQNEAQ (reference sequence). The CDR3 sequence is 14 residues long. Deletions cut 4 bases from V and 1 base from J, with 11 bases between. The CDR3 DNA sequence: TGTGCCAGCAGCTCTGGCTCTCTATCCTACGAGCAGTACTTC. It codes for CASSSGSLSYEQYF.

This chain uses TRBV4-1 with TRBJ2-5; possible D gene TRBD2, 6 bases. Germline V gene sequence: CDR1 MGHRA, CDR2 YSYEKL. V lost 3 bases and J 2 bases, leaving 13 bases between the germline ends. The CDR3 length is 15 residues. CDR3 region: CASSHGGWEQETQYF. The DNA for the CDR3 is TGCGCCAGCAGCCACGGGGGTTGGGAGCAAGAGACCCAGTACTTC.

In its sample, this clonotype was seen a few times. This chain uses TRBV20-1 with TRBJ1-5; D is perhaps TRBD1 (6 bases). This CDR3 contains 15 residues. Germline CDR1 and CDR2: DFQATT and SNEGSKA (reference sequence). Trimming removed 0 bases from V and 3 bases from J, with 12 bases in between. CDR3 sequence reads: CSARDVGGNNQPQHF. In DNA, the CDR3 is TGCAGTGCTAGAGATGTAGGGGGGAACAATCAGCCCCAGCATTTT.

The DNA of the CDR3 is TGTGCCAGTAGGGGGCAGGGGCCAAGCGGCTATGGCTACACCTTC. Encoded protein: CASRGQGPSGYGYTF. The genes are TRBV19 and TRBJ1-2, with D possibly TRBD1 on 6 matching bases. With 6 bases removed from V and 4 bases from J, the gap between germline ends came to 18 bases. CDR3 length: 15 amino acids. Per germline, CDR1 LNHDA and CDR2 SQIVND (reference sequence).

The rearrangement links TRBV29-1 to TRBJ2-7, with 7 bases that match TRBD2. The CDR3 extends over 14 amino acids. CDR1 is SQVTM and CDR2 is ANQGSEA in the germline V gene. The J segment lost 7 bases and the V segment lost 4 bases, leaving 13 bases of the junction unmatched. Here the CDR3 reads CSVVLGGSLGEQYF. The CDR3 DNA reads TGCAGCGTTGTACTGGGCGGGAGCTTGGGGGAGCAGTACTTC.

This clonotype was detected ten times or more. J is TRBJ2-3 and V is TRBV12-3 or TRBV12-4; D possibly corresponds to TRBD2 (7 bases). The CDR3 is made up of 15 amino acids. V shed 2 bases and J shed 4 bases, with 13 bases lying between them. Written as DNA, the CDR3 is TGTGCCAGCAGTTTAAGTGGGGGGGCGGCAGATACGCAGTATTTT. Translated: CASSLSGGAADTQYF.